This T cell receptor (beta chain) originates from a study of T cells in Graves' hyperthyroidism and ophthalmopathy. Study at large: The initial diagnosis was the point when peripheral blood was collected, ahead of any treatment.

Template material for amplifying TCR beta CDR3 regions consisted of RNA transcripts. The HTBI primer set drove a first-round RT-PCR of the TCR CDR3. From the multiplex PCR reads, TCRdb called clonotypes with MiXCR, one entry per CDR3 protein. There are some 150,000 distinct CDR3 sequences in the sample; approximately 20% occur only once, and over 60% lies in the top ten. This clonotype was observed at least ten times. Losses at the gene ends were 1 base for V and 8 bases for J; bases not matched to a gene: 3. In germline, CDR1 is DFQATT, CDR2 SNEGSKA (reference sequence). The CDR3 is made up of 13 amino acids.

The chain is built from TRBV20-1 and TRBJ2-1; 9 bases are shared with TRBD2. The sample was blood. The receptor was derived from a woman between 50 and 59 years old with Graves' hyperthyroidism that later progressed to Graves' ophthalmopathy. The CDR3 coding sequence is TGCAGTGCTAGAGGAGGACTAGCGTATGAGCAGTTCTTC. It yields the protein CSARGGLAYEQFF.